The present TCR beta chain was sequenced within a study of memory B cells and T cells in multiple sclerosis. This clone was counted once. Its cognate antigen is unknown. The protocol was immunoSEQ multiplex PCR, while the TCRdb copy is restricted to in-frame clones and leaves out a portion. The table has 35,000 to 55,000 clones, roughly 80% seen once. Separate sequencing covered autoproliferating (CFSE-dim) and non-proliferating (CFSE-high) T cells from stimulus-free culture. Pooled replicate wells came from 5x10^7 CFSE-labeled PBMCs cultured less than nine days without stimulus. Study conclusions and caveats: Normalization was needed because clone-set size differences affected shared clonotype counts.

CDR3 length: 15 amino acids. CDR1 is SNHLY, CDR2 FYNNEI, per germline. V lost 4 bases, J lost 1 base, and 12 bases lay in between. This chain joins TRBV2 and TRBJ2-3; D might be TRBD2 (6 bases). Material for sequencing was PBMCs from blood kept in culture. The TCR originated in a human donor with multiple sclerosis. This CDR3 is CASSGDLTGTDTQYF. The DNA of the CDR3 is TGTGCCAGCAGTGGGGACTTGACAGGCACAGATACGCAGTATTTT.